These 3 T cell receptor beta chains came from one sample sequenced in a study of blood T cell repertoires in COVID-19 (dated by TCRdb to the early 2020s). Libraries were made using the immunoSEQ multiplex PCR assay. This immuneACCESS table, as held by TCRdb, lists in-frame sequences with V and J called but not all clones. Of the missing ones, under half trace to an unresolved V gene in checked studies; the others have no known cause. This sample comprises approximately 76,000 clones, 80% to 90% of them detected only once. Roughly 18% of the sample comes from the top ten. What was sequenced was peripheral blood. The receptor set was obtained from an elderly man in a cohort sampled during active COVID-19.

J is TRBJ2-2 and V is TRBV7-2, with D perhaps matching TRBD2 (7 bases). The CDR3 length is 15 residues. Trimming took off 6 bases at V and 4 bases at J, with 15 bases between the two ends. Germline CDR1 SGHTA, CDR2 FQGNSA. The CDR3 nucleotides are TGTGCCAGCAGACGAGGGGGGGTCGCCACCGGGGAGCTGTTTTTT. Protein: CASRRGGVATGELFF. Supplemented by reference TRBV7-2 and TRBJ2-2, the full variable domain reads GAGVSQSPSNKVTEKGKDVELRCDPISGHTALYWYRQSLGQGLEFLIYFQGNSAPDKSGLPSDRFSAERTGGSVSTLTIQRTQQEDSAVYLCASRRGGVATGELFFGEGSRLTVL.

This CDR3 is CASSSGQKPSTDTQYF. CDR3 DNA: TGTGCCAGTAGTTCCGGACAAAAACCTTCCACAGATACGCAGTATTTT. V and J are TRBV19 and TRBJ2-3, with D perhaps matching TRBD1 (5 bases). The V end was cut by 5 bases, the J end by 2 bases, with 17 bases between. Looked up from germline, CDR1 is LNHDA and CDR2 is SQIVND (reference sequence). There are 16 residues in the CDR3.

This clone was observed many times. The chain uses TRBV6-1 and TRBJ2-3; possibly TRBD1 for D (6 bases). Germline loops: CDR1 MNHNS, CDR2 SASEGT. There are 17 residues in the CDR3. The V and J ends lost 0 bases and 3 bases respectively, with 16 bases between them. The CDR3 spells CASSEAAARGTTDTQYF. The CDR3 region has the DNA TGTGCCAGCAGTGAAGCGGCCGCCAGGGGAACAACAGATACGCAGTATTTT.